These 30 T cell receptor beta chains share one sample of origin, sequenced in a study of shared clonotypes between healthy human individuals. Terminally differentiated effector memory CD45RA+ cells were excluded from the naive CD8 cells, which were CD45RO-negative and positively selected for CCR7. Repertoires were generated with immunoSEQ multiplex PCR, while TCRdb's copy carries only in-frame clones and drops some. The sample includes around 600,000 clones, nearly 98% of them seen just once. Material for sequencing was naive CD8+ T cells sorted from blood. Receptors were obtained from a man younger than 45 in good health.

The chain recombines TRBV15 with TRBJ2-7; 10 bases match TRBD1. Trimming removed 1 base from V and 4 bases from J; junction bases left unmatched: 10. CDR1 is LNHNV, CDR2 YYDKDF, per germline (reference sequence). This CDR3 region has 17 residues. CDR3 DNA: TGTGCCACCAGCAGAGTTCGAGAGACAGGGGGCGGGTACGAGCAGTACTTC. Its protein product is CATSRVRETGGGYEQYF.

As to this clone: Additional DNA sequences in this sample encode the identical CDR3. The V call is TRBV9, the J call TRBJ2-1, with a weak D call TRBD1 (6 bases). Trimming removed 7 bases at V and 10 bases at J, with 12 bases between. The CDR3 loop spans 11 amino acids. CDR1 SGDLS and CDR2 YYNGEE come from the germline V gene. CDR3: CASGGRREQFF. The DNA for the CDR3 is TGTGCCAGCGGGGGCCGGAGGGAGCAGTTCTTC.

The CDR3 coding sequence is TGTGCCAGCAGCCTAGGCAGCGGCGGGAGAGTAGATGAGCAGTTCTTC. Its translation: CASSLGSGGRVDEQFF. The genes are TRBV7-6 and TRBJ2-1; 7 bases map to TRBD2. The CDR3 runs to 16 residues. CDR1 and CDR2 (germline): SGHVS, FNYEAQ. The J segment lost 8 bases and the V segment lost 5 bases, leaving 15 bases of the junction unmatched.

This clone was recorded once. The chain has TRBV11-2 and TRBJ1-1, with D uncertain. This CDR3 is built from 12 residues. Germline assignment: CDR1 SGHAT and CDR2 FQNNGV. Trimming took off 6 bases at V and 8 bases at J, with 13 bases between the two ends. The CDR3 DNA is TGTGCCAGCAGTACTCGAGCCGCCGAAGCTTTCTTT. Translating gives CASSTRAAEAFF.

The chain carries TRBV2 and TRBJ2-7, with D unclear. V lost 10 bases, J lost 5 bases, and 15 bases lay in between. Germline CDR1 and CDR2: SNHLY and FYNNEI. The CDR3 is made up of 12 amino acids. The CDR3 reads CATKIRANEQYF. CDR3 bases: TGTGCCACGAAGATACGAGCCAACGAGCAGTACTTC.

The V call is TRBV13, the J call TRBJ2-1; D is unclear. The CDR3 contains 11 residues. Germline-derived CDR1 and CDR2 are PRHDT and FYEKMQ (reference sequence). The V gene lost 0 bases and the J gene lost 8 bases, with 2 bases spanning the gap. CDR3 protein: CASSLGYEQFF. Here the CDR3 DNA reads TGTGCCAGCAGCTTAGGCTATGAGCAGTTCTTC.

This sequence joins TRBV7-9 and TRBJ1-4, with D possibly matching TRBD1 (5 bases). The V and J ends lost 4 bases and 5 bases respectively, with 8 bases between them. Looked up from germline, CDR1 is SEHNR and CDR2 is FQNEAQ (reference sequence). CDR3 length: 13 residues. CDR3 amino acids: CASSSTENEKLFF. The DNA for the CDR3 is TGTGCCAGCAGCTCGACAGAGAATGAAAAACTGTTTTTT.

This chain joins TRBV9 and TRBJ2-2; 10 bases are a match to TRBD2. The germline V gene encodes CDR1 SGDLS and CDR2 YYNGEE. Trimming took 4 bases from V and 8 from J; bases not matched to a gene: 11. This CDR3 spans 16 amino acids. CDR3 region: CASSPDLAGESGELFF. In DNA form, the CDR3 reads TGTGCCAGCAGCCCCGATCTAGCGGGAGAATCGGGGGAGCTGTTTTTT.

V usage is TRBV5-1 and J usage is TRBJ2-7; tentatively, D is TRBD2 (5 bases). Trimming took 2 bases from V and 7 from J, leaving 10 bases between them. The CDR3 runs 12 residues. The V gene's germline CDR1 is SGHRS and CDR2 YFSETQ. CDR3 amino acids: CASSLPSTEQYF. The CDR3 bases are TGCGCCAGCAGCTTACCTAGCACGGAGCAGTACTTC.

The chain recombines TRBV4-3 with TRBJ2-5; a weak D match, TRBD1 (5 bases). V shed 0 bases and J shed 5 bases, with 13 bases lying between them. The CDR3 is 15 amino acids. CDR1 LGHNA and CDR2 YSLEER come from the germline V gene. CDR3: CASSQDSSWGETQYF. CDR3 bases: TGCGCCAGCAGCCAAGATTCTAGTTGGGGCGAGACCCAGTACTTC.

The gene calls are TRBV5-3 and TRBJ2-7; 9 bases fit TRBD2. TRBV5-3 qualifies as an ORF whose function is uncertain. Trimming at V came to 0 bases and at J to 5 bases, leaving 18 bases not matched to a gene. This CDR3 region has 19 residues. The CDR3 coding sequence is TGTGCCAGAAGCTTGGTGTGTACGGGCGGGAGGGCCCTCAGCGACGAGCAGTACTTC. Protein sequence: CARSLVCTGGRALSDEQYF.

The V call is TRBV27, the J call TRBJ2-5, with 12 bases lining up with TRBD2. CDR1 MNHEY and CDR2 SMNVEV come from the germline V gene (reference sequence). V lost 6 bases to trimming and J lost 5 bases; unmatched junction nucleotides: 7. CDR3 length equals 15 residues. The CDR3 DNA reads TGTGCCAGCAGAAAACGACTAGCGGGAGACGAGACCCAGTACTTC. Translation: CASRKRLAGDETQYF.

This chain links TRBV4-1 with TRBJ2-1, with 7 positions matching TRBD2. The V segment lost 1 base and the J segment 2 bases; nucleotides outside the gene matches: 5. Germline values: CDR1 MGHRA, CDR2 YSYEKL. The CDR3 extends over 16 amino acids. CDR3 loop: CASSQGVAGTYNEQFF. The CDR3 region has the DNA TGCGCCAGCAGCCAAGGAGTAGCGGGCACCTACAATGAGCAGTTCTTC.

With regard to this clone: The sample has other DNA sequences that encode this CDR3 too. J is TRBJ2-7 and V is TRBV29-1; 10 positions agree with TRBD2. Germline V gives CDR1 SQVTM, CDR2 ANQGSEA. CDR3 length: 13 amino acids. The V gene end was trimmed by 6 bases and the J gene end by 3 bases; junction bases not matched to a gene: 5. The CDR3 DNA sequence: TGCAGCGTAGGTCTAGCGGGGGTCTACGAGCAGTACTTC. Its translation is CSVGLAGVYEQYF.

The rearrangement links TRBV7-9 to TRBJ1-2; weak D call: TRBD1 (5 bases). The CDR3 is made up of 15 amino acids. Germline loops: CDR1 SEHNR, CDR2 FQNEAQ (reference sequence). The V end lost 1 base, the J end lost 5 bases, and 14 bases lay between the germline ends. CDR3 nucleotides: TGTGCCAGCAGCTTAGGGGACCGAAGATTTTATGGCTACACCTTC. Translated: CASSLGDRRFYGYTF.

The V gene is TRBV6-5, the J gene TRBJ2-3; maybe TRBD1 (6 bases). The CDR3 totals 15 residues. The V gene's germline CDR1 is MNHEY and CDR2 SVGAGI. Trimming took 6 bases from V and 6 from J, leaving 19 bases between them. The chain's CDR3 is CASSRNVRTVDTQYF. The CDR3 nucleotides are TGTGCCAGCAGCCGTAATGTTAGGACAGTCGATACGCAGTATTTT.

The V call is TRBV7-9, the J call TRBJ1-1, with 9 bases fitting TRBD1. The V gene's germline CDR1 is SEHNR and CDR2 FQNEAQ (reference sequence). The junction had 3 bases not matched to a gene; V was cut back by 1 base and J by 12 bases. This CDR3 region has 12 residues. CDR3 loop: CASSLGDRETFF. CDR3 in DNA: TGTGCCAGCAGCTTAGGGGACAGGGAAACTTTCTTT.

Written as DNA, the CDR3 is TGTGCCAGCTCACCCATCGGCAGGGGCGAATCCTACAATGAGCAGTTCTTC. It is translated as CASSPIGRGESYNEQFF. The chain combines TRBV18 with TRBJ2-1; TRBD1 might be the D (6 bases). The CDR3 extends over 17 amino acids. Germline assignment: CDR1 KGHSH and CDR2 LQKENI. V dropped 3 bases and J dropped 1 base, with 16 bases sitting between them.

This clone was seen just once. The chain joins TRBV5-8 to TRBJ2-5; D unclear. The V end lost 2 bases, the J end lost 7 bases, and 12 bases lay between the germline ends. The germline V gene has CDR1 SGHTS and CDR2 YDEGEE. The CDR3 totals 13 residues. The CDR3 region is CASSLRIEGTQYF. Here the CDR3 DNA reads TGTGCCAGCAGCTTAAGGATTGAAGGGACCCAGTACTTC.

This chain joins TRBV7-9 and TRBJ1-1, with no clear D. Trimming removed 0 bases from V and 1 base from J, with 6 bases in between. Germline CDR1 reads SEHNR; CDR2 reads FQNEAQ (reference sequence). This CDR3 comprises 14 residues. In DNA, the CDR3 is TGTGCCAGCAGCTTAGCCAGATGGAACACTGAAGCTTTCTTT. This translates into CASSLARWNTEAFF.

This clone was counted a single time. J is TRBJ1-1 and V is TRBV6-6; 7 positions match TRBD1. The CDR3 sequence is 15 residues long. The germline V gene has CDR1 MNHNY and CDR2 SVGAGI (reference sequence). V trimming: 4 bases; J trimming: 1 base; junction bases outside the gene matches: 6. CDR3 bases: TGTGCCAGCAGTTCAGAGACAGGGCGGAACACTGAAGCTTTCTTT. It translates to CASSSETGRNTEAFF.

Only one count was recorded for this clone. A junction end diverges from the germline sequence, so it may reflect a read error. V gene TRBV7-9 combines with J gene TRBJ2-3; TRBD2 matches 8 bases. The CDR3 extends over 13 amino acids. Germline V gene sequence: CDR1 SEHNR, CDR2 FQNEAQ (reference sequence). The CDR3 region is CASRLASKDTQYF. DNA of the CDR3: TGTGCCAGCCGACTAGCGAGCAAAGATACGCAGTATTTT.

V gene TRBV30 combines with J gene TRBJ1-2; tentative D call: TRBD1 (5 bases). The CDR3 is made up of 13 amino acids. Trimming took 5 bases from V and 7 from J, leaving 17 bases between them. Germline V lookup: CDR1 GTSNPN, CDR2 SVGIG (reference sequence). CDR3 sequence reads: CAWHESGKAGYTF. The CDR3 region has the DNA TGTGCCTGGCACGAATCAGGGAAAGCTGGCTACACCTTC.

The chain couples TRBV29-1 to TRBJ1-5; 7 positions match TRBD1. The CDR3 runs 15 residues. Germline V lookup: CDR1 SQVTM, CDR2 ANQGSEA. After removal of 0 bases from V and 0 bases from J, the junction contained 2 bases not matched to a gene. The CDR3 sequence is CSVEDGQDSNQPQHF. The CDR3 DNA sequence: TGCAGCGTTGAAGATGGACAGGATAGCAATCAGCCCCAGCATTTT.

This rearrangement joins TRBV14 to TRBJ1-4; perhaps TRBD1 as D (6 bases). In germline, CDR1 is SGHDN, CDR2 FVKESK. The CDR3 has 15 residues. The V end lost 1 base, the J end lost 2 bases, and 8 bases lay between the germline ends. The CDR3 spells CASSQVRGTNEKLFF. The CDR3 nucleotides read TGTGCCAGCAGCCAAGTAAGGGGGACTAATGAAAAACTGTTTTTT.

The chain is built from TRBV27 and TRBJ1-5; tentatively, D is TRBD1 (5 bases). The CDR3 spans 14 residues. V dropped 4 bases and J dropped 3 bases, with 10 bases sitting between them. Looked up from germline, CDR1 is MNHEY and CDR2 is SMNVEV (reference sequence). Here the CDR3 DNA reads TGTGCCAGCAGTTCCCGACAGTACAATCAGCCCCAGCATTTT. This sequence encodes CASSSRQYNQPQHF.

The rearrangement joins TRBV5-1 to TRBJ2-3; perhaps D is TRBD1 or TRBD2 (5 bases each). V gave up 3 bases and J gave up 1 base, with 9 bases separating them. Germline V gene sequence: CDR1 SGHRS, CDR2 YFSETQ. CDR3 length equals 14 residues. CDR3 residues: CASSSEGRTDTQYF. The CDR3 DNA sequence: TGCGCCAGCAGCTCCGAGGGGCGCACAGATACGCAGTATTTT.

The V call is TRBV7-8, the J call TRBJ2-4; D is possibly TRBD2 (6 bases). The CDR3 runs to 16 residues. CDR1 and CDR2 from the germline V gene are SGHVS and FQNEAQ. Trimming left V 1 base short and J 2 bases short, with 12 bases between. CDR3 loop: CASSLVPGVTKNIQYF. The CDR3 DNA sequence: TGTGCCAGCAGCTTAGTACCGGGGGTGACCAAAAACATTCAGTACTTC.

The chain employs TRBV10-2 and TRBJ2-1, with TRBD2 matching 8 bases. Trimming at V came to 8 bases and at J to 4 bases, leaving 7 bases not matched to a gene. The CDR3 totals 14 residues. The germline V gene has CDR1 WSHSY and CDR2 SAAADI. In nucleotides, the CDR3 is TGCGCCAGCTCTATTAGCGGGGTATACAATGAGCAGTTCTTC. The encoded protein is CASSISGVYNEQFF.

V is TRBV7-9 and J is TRBJ1-2, with TRBD1 matching over 9 bases. The CDR3 extends over 15 amino acids. V trimming: 4 bases; J trimming: 5 bases; junction bases outside the gene matches: 8. Germline loops: CDR1 SEHNR, CDR2 FQNEAQ (reference sequence). The CDR3 DNA reads as TGTGCCAGCAGCTCCAGACAGGGGGGGTTATATGGCTACACCTTC. The encoded protein is CASSSRQGGLYGYTF.